This T cell receptor beta chain is from a study of T cells after yellow fever vaccination. TCRdb itself ran the 5' RACE reads through MiXCR, one entry per CDR3 protein. The sample comprises around 320,000 distinct CDR3 sequences, roughly a tenth of which are singletons, and roughly 3% rests with the top ten. This clonotype was recorded at least ten times. The source was CD4+ T cells sorted from PBMCs, collected 45 days after the yellow fever booster vaccination. The sequence was collected from a man in his late teens or twenties who received the YFV17D yellow fever vaccine.

The CDR3 loop reads CASSLGQSSYEQYV. CDR3 sequence (DNA): TGTGCCAGCAGCTTGGGCCAGAGCTCCTACGAGCAGTACGTC. The chain carries TRBV7-9 and TRBJ2-7; D unclear. Trimming cost V 3 bases and J 0 bases, with 9 bases left between them. Looked up from germline, CDR1 is SEHNR and CDR2 is FQNEAQ (reference sequence). The CDR3 loop spans 14 amino acids.